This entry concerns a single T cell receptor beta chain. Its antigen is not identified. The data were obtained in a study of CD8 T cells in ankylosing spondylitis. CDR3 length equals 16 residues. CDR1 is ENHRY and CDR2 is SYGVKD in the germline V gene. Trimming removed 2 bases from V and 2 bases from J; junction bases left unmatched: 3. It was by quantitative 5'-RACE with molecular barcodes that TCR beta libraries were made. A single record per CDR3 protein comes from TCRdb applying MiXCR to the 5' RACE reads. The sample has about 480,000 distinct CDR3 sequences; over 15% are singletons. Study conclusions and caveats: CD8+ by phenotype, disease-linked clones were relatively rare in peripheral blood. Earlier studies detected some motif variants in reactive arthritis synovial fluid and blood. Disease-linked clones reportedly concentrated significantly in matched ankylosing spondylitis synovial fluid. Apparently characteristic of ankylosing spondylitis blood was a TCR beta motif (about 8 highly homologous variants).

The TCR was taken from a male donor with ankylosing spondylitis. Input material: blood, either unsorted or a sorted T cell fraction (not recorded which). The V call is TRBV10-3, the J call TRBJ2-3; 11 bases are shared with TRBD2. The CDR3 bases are TGTGCCATCAGTGAGCAGGGACTAGCGGTCACAGATACGCAGTATTTT. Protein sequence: CAISEQGLAVTDTQYF.